The 31 T cell receptor beta chains in this list originate from one sample, sequenced in a study of T cells in localized non-small cell lung cancer. The repertoire was sequenced with immunoSEQ multiplex PCR; TCRdb's copy has only in-frame clones and lacks some. The data hold roughly 900 clones, with roughly a fifth observed a single time. Source: normal lung tissue next to the tumor, taken before any cancer treatment. The receptors stem from a man aged 40-75 years with stage III squamous cell lung carcinoma.

The V gene is TRBV11-3, the J gene TRBJ1-2; 10 bases are a match to TRBD1. J gave up 0 bases and V 4 bases, and 14 bases lay outside the gene matches. From germline, CDR1 is SGHNT and CDR2 YENEEA. The length of the CDR3 is 19 residues. CDR3 in DNA: TGTGCCAGCAGCTCTCGTTCGACAGGGGGCGAATTATCTAACTATGGCTACACCTTC. It translates to CASSSRSTGGELSNYGYTF. Full variable domain (remainder filled in from reference TRBV11-3 and TRBJ1-2): EAGVVQSPRYKIIEKKQPVAFWCNPISGHNTLYWYLQNLGQGPELLIRYENEEAVDDSQLPKDRFSAERLKGVDSTLKIQPAELGDSAVYLCASSSRSTGGELSNYGYTFGSGTRLTVV.

V is TRBV19 and J is TRBJ1-2; tentative D call: TRBD1 (5 bases). Germline V gives CDR1 LNHDA, CDR2 SQIVND (reference sequence). CDR3 length equals 14 residues. Trimming left V 10 bases short and J 9 bases short, with 24 bases between. CDR3 sequence: CAISDLTLGERYTF. The CDR3 DNA reads TGTGCCATCTCGGATTTAACCCTGGGGGAACGCTACACCTTC.

The chain joins TRBV11-3 to TRBJ2-1; the match to TRBD2 covers 11 bases. The CDR3 totals 16 residues. V dropped 5 bases and J dropped 6; count of bases not matched to a gene: 9. The germline CDR1 and CDR2 sequences are SGHNT and YENEEA. DNA of the CDR3: TGTGCCAGCAGCCCGTTAGCGGGAGGGCAGGGCAATGAGCAGTTCTTC. Its translation is CASSPLAGGQGNEQFF.

The rearrangement links TRBV5-1 to TRBJ2-5, with 8 bases that match TRBD1. Germline-derived CDR1 and CDR2 are SGHRS and YFSETQ. The CDR3 consists of 15 residues. J was trimmed by 3 bases and V by 0 bases; bases with no gene match: 4. CDR3 amino acids: CASSLAGTGEETQYF. The CDR3, as DNA: TGCGCCAGCAGCTTGGCCGGGACAGGCGAAGAGACCCAGTACTTC.

The CDR3 spells CASVRSGGYNEQFF. Here the CDR3 DNA reads TGTGCCAGCGTCCGGAGCGGGGGCTACAATGAGCAGTTCTTC. This rearrangement joins TRBV9 to TRBJ2-1; 8 bases agree with TRBD2. This CDR3 spans 14 amino acids. The germline V gene encodes CDR1 SGDLS and CDR2 YYNGEE. V gave up 7 bases and J gave up 3 bases; unmatched junction bases: 6.

The chain uses TRBV5-1 and TRBJ1-3; D might be TRBD1 (5 bases). This CDR3 is built from 16 residues. Germline lookup yields CDR1 SGHRS and CDR2 YFSETQ. V lost 3 bases, J lost 1 base, and 14 bases lay in between. CDR3 bases: TGCGCCAGCAGCTGGGCCTCGCAGGGATCTGGAAACACCATATATTTT. It yields the protein CASSWASQGSGNTIYF.

The V and J genes are TRBV12-5 and TRBJ2-3; the D call may be TRBD1 or TRBD2 (5 bases each). Germline-derived CDR1 and CDR2 are LGHNT and FRNRAP. The CDR3 is 19 residues long. V shed 0 bases and J shed 0 bases, with 19 bases lying between them. The CDR3 sequence: CASGLVRDGAITSTDTQYF. The CDR3 DNA follows: TGTGCTAGTGGTTTGGTCCGGGACGGAGCCATAACTAGCACAGATACGCAGTATTTT.

V and J are TRBV9 and TRBJ2-3, with D perhaps matching TRBD1 or TRBD2 (6 bases each). The CDR3 has 15 amino acids. Germline V lookup: CDR1 SGDLS, CDR2 YYNGEE. The V end lost 1 base, the J end lost 2 bases, and 11 bases lay between the germline ends. CDR3 DNA: TGTGCCAGCAGCGTAAGGGGGGTCCACACAGATACGCAGTATTTT. It codes for CASSVRGVHTDTQYF. Looking up the rest from reference TRBV9 and TRBJ2-3 gives the full variable domain: DSGVTQTPKHLITATGQRVTLRCSPRSGDLSVYWYQQSLDQGLQFLIQYYNGEERAKGNILERFSAQQFPDLHSELNLSSLELGDSALYFCASSVRGVHTDTQYFGPGTRLTVL.

This clone is medium-sized. The chain carries TRBV6-8 and TRBJ2-7; 12 nucleotides line up with TRBD2. With 6 bases clipped from V and 3 bases from J, the junction kept 6 bases outside the gene matches. Germline V gene sequence: CDR1 MNHGY, CDR2 SAAAGT. This CDR3 has 15 residues. As DNA, the CDR3 is TGTGCCAGCAGCAGCTCTAGCGGGAGGGGCTACGAGCAGTACTTC. Translating it yields CASSSSSGRGYEQYF.

The chain has TRBV5-1 and TRBJ2-1; weak D call: TRBD2 (7 bases). The germline V gene encodes CDR1 SGHRS and CDR2 YFSETQ. This CDR3 is built from 15 residues. Trimming shortened V by 5 bases and J by 8 bases, and 20 bases separated the two germline ends. The CDR3 DNA reads TGCGCCAGCAGTCGGGGGGCAGGGAGGGGAGATGAGCAGTTCTTC. It yields the protein CASSRGAGRGDEQFF.

This rearrangement joins TRBV5-1 to TRBJ2-1; 7 bases fit TRBD2. The CDR3 consists of 15 residues. V was clipped by 4 bases and J by 0 bases; unmatched bases: 4. Per germline, CDR1 SGHRS and CDR2 YFSETQ. CDR3 bases: TGCGCCAGCAGCGGAGGGGAGGGCTCCTACAATGAGCAGTTCTTC. Translating gives CASSGGEGSYNEQFF.

In its sample, this clone was seen a few times. This chain joins TRBV11-3 and TRBJ2-5; TRBD1 matches 11 bases. V was pared by 1 base and J by 0 bases, with 4 bases of the junction left unmatched. Germline values: CDR1 SGHNT, CDR2 YENEEA. The CDR3 is 17 residues long. CDR3 amino acids: CASSLGTGGLYQETQYF. Written as DNA, the CDR3 is TGTGCCAGCAGCTTAGGGACAGGGGGCCTGTACCAAGAGACCCAGTACTTC.

The rearrangement uses TRBV12-2 and TRBJ2-3; the DNA was not compared with TRBD2, the D call given in the table. TRBV12-2 is a listed pseudogene. The CDR3 covers 18 residues. The CDR3 DNA reads TGTGCAAGTCGCTTAGCTCGGGAGCGGGAGCCTCTAAGAGATACGCAGTATTTT. As protein: CASRLAREREPLRDTQYF.

This clone was counted between two and nine times. As DNA, the CDR3 is TGTGCCAGCAGCGTGGACCTCTCCTCGGGTTACGAGCAGTACTTC. Encoded protein: CASSVDLSSGYEQYF. This chain joins TRBV9 and TRBJ2-7; D gene uncertain. Trimming stripped 2 bases from V and 4 bases from J, with 16 bases between. This CDR3 spans 15 amino acids. The germline gives CDR1 SGDLS, CDR2 YYNGEE.

This clone was counted between two and nine times. This rearrangement joins TRBV9 to TRBJ2-2; D perhaps matches TRBD2 (7 bases). CDR1 and CDR2 (germline): SGDLS, YYNGEE. Trimming cost V 5 bases and J 6 bases, with 17 bases left between them. The CDR3 is made up of 15 amino acids. CDR3 bases: TGTGCCAGCAGTGAACAGGGAGGGCGGCCCGGGGAGCTGTTTTTT. The encoded protein is CASSEQGGRPGELFF.

The chain is built from TRBV6-8 and TRBJ2-3; TRBD1 aligns across 8 bases. Germline loops: CDR1 MNHGY, CDR2 SAAAGT. The CDR3 totals 15 residues. V lost 5 bases to trimming and J lost 6 bases; unmatched junction nucleotides: 10. The CDR3 nucleotides read TGTGCCAGCAGTCGTGACATGGGACAGGATGATACGCAGTATTTT. Protein: CASSRDMGQDDTQYF.

The rearrangement uses TRBV29-1 and TRBJ2-7; D possibly corresponds to TRBD1 (5 bases). CDR1 is SQVTM, CDR2 ANQGSEA, per germline. The CDR3 has 14 amino acids. V was shortened by 1 base and J by 7 bases, with 17 bases between the two germline ends. CDR3 sequence reads: CSVEGQGPWEEQYF. The CDR3 DNA follows: TGCAGCGTTGAAGGGCAGGGCCCCTGGGAAGAGCAGTACTTC.

The rearrangement links TRBV30 to TRBJ2-1; 7 bases are a match to TRBD1. The trim removed 5 bases at V and 8 bases at J, leaving 21 bases unmatched. The CDR3 covers 17 residues. Germline CDR1 reads GTSNPN; CDR2 reads SVGIG (reference sequence). CDR3 nucleotide sequence: TGTGCCTGGCGGGCCCGACAGGGTGGGATGGTAATAGATGAGCAGTTCTTC. Translation gives CAWRARQGGMVIDEQFF. Combining the CDR3 with reference TRBV30 and TRBJ2-1 gives the whole variable domain SQTIHQWPATLVQPVGSPLSLECTVEGTSNPNLYWYRQAAGRGLQLLFYSVGIGQISSEVPQNLSASRPQDRQFILSSKKLLLSDSGFYLCAWRARQGGMVIDEQFFGPGTRLTVL.

The chain employs TRBV11-3 and TRBJ2-6; a weak D match, TRBD1 (5 bases). Germline V gives CDR1 SGHNT, CDR2 YENEEA. The ends were cut back, 4 bases at V and 3 bases at J, with 10 bases in the middle. This CDR3 region has 15 residues. The DNA of the CDR3 is TGTGCCAGCAGCTCGGACAACGTTGGGGCCAACGTCCTGACTTTC. Protein: CASSSDNVGANVLTF.

This chain uses TRBV16 with TRBJ1-6; D unclear. Germline-derived CDR1 and CDR2 are KGHSY and FQNENV. The CDR3 runs to 15 residues. The V end lost 0 bases, the J end lost 8 bases, and 11 bases lay between the germline ends. CDR3 region: CASSQSSGGDSPLHF. CDR3 DNA sequence: TGTGCCAGCAGCCAATCGTCCGGCGGAGATTCACCCCTCCACTTT.

This clone was recorded a few times. The J gene is TRBJ1-1, the V gene TRBV4-1; D perhaps matches TRBD1 (5 bases). Trimming cost V 0 bases and J 1 base, with 12 bases left between them. CDR1 and CDR2 (germline): MGHRA, YSYEKL. CDR3 length: 16 amino acids. The CDR3 DNA is TGCGCCAGCAGCCAAGAGGCCAGGGTAACGAACACTGAAGCTTTCTTT. Encoded protein: CASSQEARVTNTEAFF.

The J gene is TRBJ1-6, the V gene TRBV18; the D gene is possibly TRBD1 (5 bases). This CDR3 contains 15 residues. Germline values: CDR1 KGHSH, CDR2 LQKENI. V was shortened by 2 bases and J by 7 bases, with 12 bases between the two germline ends. The CDR3 DNA reads as TGTGCCAGCTCACCATCGGGGACCATAAATTCACCCCTCCACTTT. Protein sequence: CASSPSGTINSPLHF.

This chain links TRBV4-1 with TRBJ1-4; D remains ambiguous. The CDR3 covers 12 residues. Germline V gives CDR1 MGHRA, CDR2 YSYEKL. V lost 4 bases and J 4 bases, leaving 4 bases between the germline ends. CDR3 sequence: CASSPYNEKLFF. CDR3 bases: TGCGCCAGCAGCCCTTATAATGAAAAACTGTTTTTT.

This chain links TRBV30 with TRBJ2-1, with a possible D match to TRBD2 (5 bases). This CDR3 is 15 amino acids long. Between the trimmed V and J ends, which lost 3 bases and 0 bases, there was a span of 12 bases. Germline V gene lookup returns CDR1 GTSNPN and CDR2 SVGIG (reference sequence). The CDR3 loop reads CAWSVARSSYNEQFF. The CDR3 DNA reads as TGTGCCTGGAGCGTAGCGAGGAGCTCCTACAATGAGCAGTTCTTC.

This rearrangement joins TRBV19 to TRBJ2-2, with 8 bases fitting TRBD2. The CDR3 runs to 15 residues. Germline V gene data show CDR1 as LNHDA and CDR2 as SQIVND (reference sequence). The J segment lost 5 bases and the V segment lost 5 bases, leaving 7 bases of the junction unmatched. The CDR3, as DNA: TGTGCCAGTAGTTCAACGGGAGGGTGGACCGGGGAGCTGTTTTTT. Its translation: CASSSTGGWTGELFF.

This clone was picked up a small number of times. The V gene is TRBV6-8, the J gene TRBJ2-2; TRBD1 agrees at 8 bases. The J segment lost 4 bases and the V segment lost 7 bases, leaving 11 bases of the junction unmatched. This CDR3 region has 16 residues. Germline CDR1 MNHGY, CDR2 SAAAGT. This CDR3 is CASNAGQGRSTGELFF. In nucleotides, the CDR3 is TGTGCCAGCAACGCCGGACAGGGCAGATCCACCGGGGAGCTGTTTTTT.

By share, this clone counts as medium-sized (0.01 to 0.1%). This chain connects TRBV11-3 to TRBJ1-2; unclear D gene. Germline V CDR1 and CDR2: SGHNT, YENEEA. V gave up 0 bases and J gave up 8 bases, with 19 bases separating them. This CDR3 contains 16 residues. The CDR3 sequence: CASSLEAAASPRGYTF. The CDR3, as DNA: TGTGCCAGCAGCTTAGAGGCGGCGGCCAGTCCACGAGGCTACACCTTC.

The rearrangement uses TRBV18 and TRBJ2-7, with TRBD2 identical over 10 bases. The CDR3 consists of 15 residues. The germline V gene has CDR1 KGHSH and CDR2 LQKENI. Trimming removed 3 bases from V and 5 bases from J; junction bases left unmatched: 7. CDR3 nucleotides: TGTGCCAGCTCACCCGGAAGCGGGAGGGCCGACGAGCAGTACTTC. Its translation: CASSPGSGRADEQYF.

The chain carries TRBV30 and TRBJ2-7, with D perhaps matching TRBD1 (6 bases). Per the germline V gene, CDR1 is GTSNPN and CDR2 is SVGIG (reference sequence). The CDR3 length is 13 residues. V shed 2 bases and J shed 5 bases, with 13 bases lying between them. CDR3 nucleotides: TGTGCCTGGAGTAAGGAGTACAGGGACGAGCAGTACTTC. Residues: CAWSKEYRDEQYF.

The chain is built from TRBV11-3 and TRBJ2-2, with 11 bases lining up with TRBD2. This CDR3 is built from 16 residues. V shed 3 bases, J shed 7 bases, and the junction held 7 bases outside the gene matches. The germline CDR1 and CDR2 sequences are SGHNT and YENEEA. The CDR3 coding sequence is TGTGCCAGCAGCTTGGTACTAGCGGGGGCTGGCGGGGAGCTGTTTTTT. This sequence encodes CASSLVLAGAGGELFF.

J is TRBJ2-5 and V is TRBV19; the D call may be TRBD1 or TRBD2 (5 bases each). CDR1 and CDR2 (germline): LNHDA, SQIVND (reference sequence). Trimming took 5 bases from V and 5 from J, leaving 12 bases between them. The CDR3 is 13 residues long. This chain's CDR3 is CASSRGRSETQYF. The DNA for the CDR3 is TGTGCCAGTAGTCGGGGCAGGTCGGAGACCCAGTACTTC. Using reference TRBV19 and TRBJ2-5 for the parts outside the CDR3, the full variable domain is DGGITQSPKYLFRKEGQNVTLSCEQNLNHDAMYWYRQDPGQGLRLIYYSQIVNDFQKGDIAEGYSVSREKKESFPLTVTSAQKNPTAFYLCASSRGRSETQYFGPGTRLLVL.